Listed below are T cell receptor beta chains from one sample, sequenced in a study of blood T cell repertoires in COVID-19. Generated by immunoSEQ multiplex PCR, the TCRdb table keeps only in-frame clones and is missing some. The repertoire includes over 200,000 clones, 80% to 85% of them detected once, and 27% sits in the top ten. Sequenced: peripheral blood. Receptors originate from a man aged 35 to 55 with acute or convalescent COVID-19. Each CDR3 is given with its conserved first and last residue. Each record gives: clone size, D gene, V gene, J gene, CDR3 DNA, CDR3 protein. A D gene is named only where the DNA matches it firmly. Size is stated for part of the rows, as once, few or many counts, or as a class when the clone is expanded.

clone size: .
D gene: .
V gene: TRBV7-9
J gene: TRBJ1-2
CDR3 DNA: TGTGCCAGCAGCTCCTATTTGATTCACCAGGGGCCGGGGTATGGCTACACCTTC
CDR3 protein: CASSSYLIHQGPGYGYTF

clone size: .
D gene: .
V gene: TRBV7-2
J gene: TRBJ2-1
CDR3 DNA: TGTGCCAGCAGCTTAGCGGGAGAGTACAATGAGCAGTTCTTC
CDR3 protein: CASSLAGEYNEQFF

clone size: .
D gene: TRBD1
V gene: TRBV6-2/TRBV6-3
J gene: TRBJ1-1
CDR3 DNA: TGTGCCAGCAGTACCAGACAGGGGGCTTTAACTGAAGCTTTCTTT
CDR3 protein: CASSTRQGALTEAFF

clone size: once
D gene: .
V gene: TRBV7-2
J gene: TRBJ2-1
CDR3 DNA: TGTGCCAGCAGCCTGGGGGGTTATGAGCAGTTCTTC
CDR3 protein: CASSLGGYEQFF

clone size: few
D gene: TRBD2
V gene: TRBV5-1
J gene: TRBJ2-2
CDR3 DNA: TGCGCCAGCAGCCGGGAGGGGCAGGGGCCCACCGGGGAGCTGTTTTTT
CDR3 protein: CASSREGQGPTGELFF

clone size: .
D gene: TRBD2
V gene: TRBV7-2
J gene: TRBJ2-5
CDR3 DNA: TGTGCCAGCAGCTGGCGGGGAGCGGGAGAAGAGACCCAGTACTTC
CDR3 protein: CASSWRGAGEETQYF

clone size: .
D gene: TRBD2
V gene: TRBV4-2
J gene: TRBJ2-4
CDR3 DNA: TGTGCCAGCAGCCAAGTGGGGCGGGAACTAGCGGGTGACATTCAGTACTTC
CDR3 protein: CASSQVGRELAGDIQYF

clone size: .
D gene: TRBD1
V gene: TRBV7-2
J gene: TRBJ2-7
CDR3 DNA: TGTGCCAGCAGCTTACTCCCGGACAGGGCCTCCTACGAGCAGTACTTC
CDR3 protein: CASSLLPDRASYEQYF

clone size: .
D gene: .
V gene: TRBV30
J gene: TRBJ1-2
CDR3 DNA: TGTGCCGCCTCGGGGAGCTACACCTTC
CDR3 protein: CAASGSYTF

clone size: .
D gene: .
V gene: TRBV7-9
J gene: TRBJ1-1
CDR3 DNA: TGTGCCAGCAGCTTAGGACAGCAAACTGAAGCTTTCTTT
CDR3 protein: CASSLGQQTEAFF

clone size: .
D gene: TRBD2
V gene: TRBV29-1
J gene: TRBJ2-7
CDR3 DNA: TGCAGCGTCGCCGGGACTAGCGGGATTACCTACGAGCAGTACTTC
CDR3 protein: CSVAGTSGITYEQYF

clone size: .
D gene: TRBD1
V gene: TRBV19
J gene: TRBJ1-1
CDR3 DNA: TGTGCCAGTACCCCGGCGGGGCAGGGGGTCGCTGAAGCTTTCTTT
CDR3 protein: CASTPAGQGVAEAFF

clone size: .
D gene: TRBD2
V gene: TRBV29-1
J gene: TRBJ2-3
CDR3 DNA: TGCAGCGTTGAAGATTTCGGCGGGAGGGCAGGGGATACGCAGTATTTT
CDR3 protein: CSVEDFGGRAGDTQYF

clone size: .
D gene: .
V gene: TRBV7-6
J gene: TRBJ2-2
CDR3 DNA: TGTGCCAGCAGCCCCCGTGGGGCCAGGGCCGGGGAGCTGTTTTTT
CDR3 protein: CASSPRGARAGELFF

clone size: once
D gene: .
V gene: TRBV23-1
J gene: TRBJ1-2
CDR3 DNA: TGCGCCAGCAGTCAAACCGACATGGTGAGAAATGGCTACACCTTC
CDR3 protein: CASSQTDMVRNGYTF

clone size: .
D gene: TRBD1
V gene: TRBV3-1/TRBV3-2
J gene: TRBJ1-6
CDR3 DNA: TGTGCCAGCAGCCAATCGACAGGGGCCGGATCACCCCTCCACTTT
CDR3 protein: CASSQSTGAGSPLHF

clone size: once
D gene: TRBD1
V gene: TRBV20-1
J gene: TRBJ1-2
CDR3 DNA: TGCAGTGCTAGTATCCAGGGGGCGAGGGGCTACACCTTC
CDR3 protein: CSASIQGARGYTF

clone size: .
D gene: TRBD1
V gene: TRBV5-1
J gene: TRBJ1-1
CDR3 DNA: TGCGCCAGCAGCTTAATGATACAGGGGAGTAACACTGAAGCTTTCTTT
CDR3 protein: CASSLMIQGSNTEAFF

clone size: few
D gene: .
V gene: TRBV3-1/TRBV3-2
J gene: TRBJ1-6
CDR3 DNA: TGTGCCAGCAGAGGAGGGGCAGGTAATTCACCCCTCCACTTT
CDR3 protein: CASRGGAGNSPLHF

clone size: .
D gene: .
V gene: TRBV29-1
J gene: TRBJ1-2
CDR3 DNA: TGCAGCGTTGAACGAGACTCAACGAGCTATGGCTACACCTTC
CDR3 protein: CSVERDSTSYGYTF

clone size: .
D gene: .
V gene: TRBV29-1
J gene: TRBJ2-5
CDR3 DNA: TGCAGCGTTGCGAAGGAGGGGAGCGAGACCCAGTACTTC
CDR3 protein: CSVAKEGSETQYF

clone size: .
D gene: .
V gene: TRBV19
J gene: TRBJ1-2
CDR3 DNA: TGTGCCAGTAGTATGCAGGCTTCTAACTATGGCTACACCTTC
CDR3 protein: CASSMQASNYGYTF

clone size: .
D gene: .
V gene: TRBV9
J gene: TRBJ2-5
CDR3 DNA: TGTGCCAGCAGCGGGGGACTCCAAGAGACCCAGTACTTC
CDR3 protein: CASSGGLQETQYF

clone size: .
D gene: .
V gene: TRBV6-1
J gene: TRBJ2-5
CDR3 DNA: TGTGCCAGCAGTGACAGGGGAGAGACCCAGTACTTC
CDR3 protein: CASSDRGETQYF

clone size: .
D gene: TRBD2
V gene: TRBV18
J gene: TRBJ2-3
CDR3 DNA: TGTGCCGACTCGACTAGCGGCTTAACAGATACGCAGTATTTT
CDR3 protein: CADSTSGLTDTQYF

clone size: .
D gene: TRBD2
V gene: TRBV5-6
J gene: TRBJ2-1
CDR3 DNA: TGTGCCAGCAGCTCTCCCAAACTAGCGGGGGGCTACAATGAGCAGTTCTTC
CDR3 protein: CASSSPKLAGGYNEQFF

clone size: .
D gene: TRBD2
V gene: TRBV5-1
J gene: TRBJ2-3
CDR3 DNA: TGCGCCAGCAGCTCTTCGGGACTAGCGGGCCCAGATACGCAGTATTTT
CDR3 protein: CASSSSGLAGPDTQYF

clone size: .
D gene: .
V gene: TRBV7-8
J gene: TRBJ2-7
CDR3 DNA: TGTGCCAGCAGCTTTGGCTATAGCGGCAGCTACGAGCAGTACTTC
CDR3 protein: CASSFGYSGSYEQYF

clone size: .
D gene: TRBD2
V gene: TRBV7-2
J gene: TRBJ2-2
CDR3 DNA: TGTGCCAGCAGCTTCCGGGAGGGCCCCGCCGGGGAGCTGTTTTTT
CDR3 protein: CASSFREGPAGELFF

clone size: few
D gene: .
V gene: TRBV5-5
J gene: TRBJ1-5
CDR3 DNA: TGTGCCAGCAGCTGGGAGGGGACGCGGCCCCAGCATTTT
CDR3 protein: CASSWEGTRPQHF

clone size: .
D gene: TRBD1
V gene: TRBV4-3
J gene: TRBJ1-2
CDR3 DNA: TGCGCCAGCAGCCAAACAGGGGGAGCCTATGGCTACACCTTC
CDR3 protein: CASSQTGGAYGYTF